Listed below are T cell receptor beta chains from one sample, sequenced in a study of patients and donors after allogeneic stem cell transplantation. TCRdb fed the RT-PCR reads into MiXCR, producing one record per CDR3 protein. The repertoire consists of about 960,000 distinct CDR3 sequences, with under 20% occurring once and the leading ten covering under 6.5%. Sequences were obtained from blood, either unsorted or a sorted T cell fraction (not recorded which). These receptors all come from a human donor who was either an allogeneic HSCT recipient or a stem cell or donor lymphocyte infusion donor (not recorded which). It is not recorded whose cells these are; they may come from a transplant donor. Both conserved end residues are part of each CDR3. Not every row has a clone size; where given, it reads once, few, many or a size class.

J gene | V gene | clone size | CDR3 length | CDR3 protein
TRBJ2-1 | TRBV19 | - | 17 | CASSITRGLAGGNEQFF
TRBJ1-2 | TRBV27 | - | 13 | CASSLNRGSGYTF
TRBJ2-1 | TRBV2 | - | 11 | CASWTSGEQFF
TRBJ2-7 | TRBV29-1 | few | 10 | CSVVEGEQYF
TRBJ1-2 | TRBV10-2 | few | 14 | CASSESWGDYGYTF
TRBJ2-1 | TRBV14 | - | 15 | CASSVSGGENNEQFF
TRBJ2-5 | TRBV11-2 | - | 15 | CASSSKAGVWETQYF
TRBJ2-7 | TRBV5-1 | - | 14 | CASSFRTRSYEQYF
TRBJ2-6 | TRBV5-1 | few | 19 | CASSSFYSGANSGANVLTF
TRBJ2-1 | TRBV7-3 | few | 16 | CASSLMRLEIWNEQFF
TRBJ1-4 | TRBV7-2 | few | 17 | CASSISPSAPTNEKLFF
TRBJ2-3 | TRBV20-1 | few | 14 | CSASPSGGADTQYF
TRBJ2-1 | TRBV5-1 | few | 15 | CASSLDASGNNEQFF
TRBJ2-2 | TRBV9 | few | 15 | CASSVGGQPTGELFF
TRBJ2-3 | TRBV3-1 | - | 16 | CASSQEATRLGDTQYF
TRBJ2-3 | TRBV9 | few | 17 | CASSAVGSGQGTDTQYF
TRBJ1-5 | TRBV2 | - | 14 | CASSDPGQHQPQHF
TRBJ2-1 | TRBV20-1 | few | 11 | CSHRGGNEQFF